The clone carrying this T cell receptor (beta chain) was picked up a small number of times. This entry comes from a study of T cells in Graves' hyperthyroidism and ophthalmopathy. Ophthalmopathy patients showed a Clinical Activity Score of at least 3, NOSPECS grade of at least 4 and duration under 3 months. There were TCR beta CDR3 regions amplified from RNA transcripts. HTBI primers were employed in a first-round RT-PCR of the TCR CDR3. MiXCR was run by TCRdb on the multiplex PCR reads, yielding one entry per CDR3 protein. The sample records hundreds of thousands of distinct CDR3 sequences, around 15% being singletons. The germline V gene encodes CDR1 MGHRA and CDR2 YSYEKL. V lost 4 bases and J lost 0; bases outside the gene matches: 9. There are 17 residues in the CDR3.

The rearrangement uses TRBV4-1 and TRBJ2-1; TRBD1 matches 7 bases. Sequencing was carried out using blood. This sequence was found in a man between 18 and 35 years old with Graves' ophthalmopathy. The CDR3 coding sequence is TGCGCCAGCAGCCGACTGACGGGGACAGTCTCCTACAATGAGCAGTTCTTC. Residues: CASSRLTGTVSYNEQFF.